The source of this TCR beta chain is a study of cytomegalovirus exposure and HLA in healthy donors. Of note for this clone: Its antigen remains unidentified.

V was shortened by 0 bases and J by 6 bases, with 12 bases between the two germline ends. Germline V gene lookup returns CDR1 MNHEY and CDR2 SVGAGI. The CDR3 spans 15 residues. Nominal health characterized the donors when sampled, though unrecorded immune exposures were likely. PCR amplification relied on 60 Vbeta primers (plus 13 Jbeta primers). As handled by the study authors: An analysis performed later counted 75 million to 80 million unique TCR beta chains (roughly 11 million of them shared). Method: immunoSEQ multiplex PCR; TCRdb's copy keeps in-frame clones and lacks some. V, J and clone size were drawn from that table, and D and trimming were deduced from the DNA. Here the sample spans approximately 210,000 clones, 81% being singletons. Whole-study results and caveats: Presence/absence results assume similar sequencing depth per donor, which may not hold.

The clonotype was recovered from a man aged 18 to 30 in good health and CMV-seronegative. The specimen was PBMCs. The chain joins TRBV6-5 to TRBJ1-5; D might be TRBD1 (6 bases). CDR3 DNA: TGTGCCAGCAGTTACTCGAGGGGGGGGACTCAGCCCCAGCATTTT. The encoded protein is CASSYSRGGTQPQHF.